These 18 T cell receptor beta chains share one sample of origin, sequenced in a study of CD8 T cells in Susac syndrome. The RNA input was about 0.5 to 1 ug, and it was reverse transcribed with random hexamers. TCRdb called the immunoSEQ multiplex PCR reads again in MiXCR, with one record for every CDR3 protein. The sample yields approximately 200,000 distinct CDR3 sequences, around 95% seen once. Sequencing was carried out using CD4+ T cells from PBMCs. These receptors came from a human donor with multiple sclerosis.

This chain uses TRBV18 with TRBJ2-7, with a weak D call TRBD2 (6 bases). There are 17 residues in the CDR3. Germline lookup yields CDR1 KGHSH and CDR2 LQKENI. The ends were cut back, 0 bases at V and 6 bases at J, with 21 bases in the middle. The CDR3: CASSPPNRGTRKGEQYF. The CDR3 DNA reads as TGTGCCAGCTCACCACCGAATCGAGGGACTCGAAAGGGCGAGCAGTACTTC.

The chain couples TRBV27 to TRBJ1-6; maybe TRBD1 (5 bases). Trimming shortened V by 1 base and J by 9 bases, and 10 bases separated the two germline ends. The CDR3 is 14 residues long. Germline CDR1 and CDR2: MNHEY and SMNVEV (reference sequence). The CDR3 protein is CASSLWGLGSPLHF. CDR3 bases: TGTGCCAGCAGTTTATGGGGGTTGGGTTCACCCCTCCACTTT.

The chain uses TRBV3-1 and TRBJ2-5; D unclear. Trimming shortened V by 3 bases and J by 2 bases, and 7 bases separated the two germline ends. The CDR3 totals 13 residues. Germline V gene lookup returns CDR1 LGHDT and CDR2 YNNKEL (reference sequence). The CDR3, as DNA: TGTGCCAGCAGCCATCGTGGACAAGAGACCCAGTACTTC. Amino acid sequence: CASSHRGQETQYF.

The rearrangement links TRBV20-1 to TRBJ2-1, with 10 bases lining up with TRBD2. The V gene end was trimmed by 5 bases and the J gene end by 3 bases; junction bases not matched to a gene: 4. There are 14 residues in the CDR3. Germline V gene sequence: CDR1 DFQATT, CDR2 SNEGSKA (reference sequence). The CDR3 DNA reads as TGCAGTGCTGCCCGGACTAGCGGCTACAATGAGCAGTTCTTC. This sequence encodes CSAARTSGYNEQFF.

The rearrangement joins TRBV2 to TRBJ1-1, with unresolved D. Germline V gene lookup returns CDR1 SNHLY and CDR2 FYNNEI. CDR3 size: 11 residues. V lost 6 bases to trimming and J lost 5 bases, with 7 bases between them. DNA for the CDR3: TGTGCCAGCAGGATGGCTACTGAAGCTTTCTTT. It translates to CASRMATEAFF.

The V gene is TRBV9, the J gene TRBJ2-3; D possibly corresponds to TRBD2 (7 bases). The CDR3 has 14 amino acids. CDR1 SGDLS and CDR2 YYNGEE come from the germline V gene. Trimming cost V 7 bases and J 6 bases, with 18 bases left between them. The CDR3 coding sequence is TGTGCCAGCTCTACGGGGGGCCTTACGGATACGCAGTATTTT. Translation gives CASSTGGLTDTQYF.

The rearrangement joins TRBV16 to TRBJ2-7; D is unresolved. Germline V CDR1 and CDR2: KGHSY, FQNENV. CDR3 length equals 15 residues. The V end was cut by 3 bases, the J end by 2 bases, with 14 bases between. The CDR3 DNA sequence: TGTGCCAGCAGCCATGATCCCCACCCCGCCTACGAGCAGTACTTC. Amino acids: CASSHDPHPAYEQYF.

In this sample, this clonotype turned up once. V usage is TRBV12-3 or TRBV12-4 and J usage is TRBJ1-2; D unclear. V was pared by 6 bases and J by 4 bases, with 15 bases between. The CDR3 is 14 residues long. The CDR3 region is CASSPGLSLYGYTF. CDR3 sequence (DNA): TGTGCCAGCAGCCCGGGATTATCCCTCTATGGCTACACCTTC.

This chain uses TRBV3-1 with TRBJ1-5; D is unclear. Trimming left V 5 bases short and J 3 bases short, with 8 bases between. The CDR3 totals 13 residues. CDR1 is LGHDT and CDR2 is YNNKEL in the germline V gene (reference sequence). The chain's CDR3 is CASSFTVNQPQHF. Written as DNA, the CDR3 is TGTGCCAGCAGCTTCACTGTCAATCAGCCCCAGCATTTT.

This clonotype was counted a single time. V usage is TRBV20-1 and J usage is TRBJ2-3; D is perhaps TRBD2 (5 bases). Germline CDR1 reads DFQATT; CDR2 reads SNEGSKA (reference sequence). V was trimmed by 3 bases and J by 1 base, leaving 11 bases between them. The CDR3 runs to 14 residues. The CDR3 region is CSASNFGGTDTQYF. The CDR3 DNA reads as TGCAGTGCTAGTAACTTCGGGGGCACAGATACGCAGTATTTT.

The genes are TRBV20-1 and TRBJ2-1, with 10 bases identical to TRBD2. This CDR3 has 15 amino acids. The J segment lost 3 bases and the V segment lost 2 bases, leaving 4 bases of the junction unmatched. Germline CDR1 and CDR2: DFQATT and SNEGSKA (reference sequence). The CDR3 DNA sequence: TGCAGTGCTAGAAGGGCTAGCGGGGGCTACAATGAGCAGTTCTTC. This encodes CSARRASGGYNEQFF.

The chain links TRBV20-1 to TRBJ1-4; TRBD1 is a possible D gene (5 bases). V was trimmed by 3 bases and J by 8 bases, leaving 13 bases between them. CDR3 length: 13 amino acids. The V gene's germline CDR1 is DFQATT and CDR2 SNEGSKA (reference sequence). The CDR3 coding sequence is TGCAGTGCTAGGGGGGACGGAAAGGAAAAACTGTTTTTT. Amino acid sequence: CSARGDGKEKLFF.

The sample holds one count of this clonotype. V is TRBV5-4 and J is TRBJ2-5; D may be TRBD1 (7 bases). The germline V gene has CDR1 SGHNT and CDR2 YYREEE (reference sequence). The CDR3 is 17 amino acids. Between the trimmed V and J ends, which lost 1 base and 4 bases, there was a span of 20 bases. The CDR3 DNA sequence: TGTGCCAGCAGCTTGCCACCCGGCAGGGGGGAACGAGAGACCCAGTACTTC. Encoded protein: CASSLPPGRGERETQYF.

The chain has TRBV7-9 and TRBJ2-5, with TRBD1 identical over 9 bases. This CDR3 is built from 15 residues. The junction had 7 bases not matched to a gene; V was cut back by 5 bases and J by 3 bases. Germline loops: CDR1 SEHNR, CDR2 FQNEAQ (reference sequence). The chain's CDR3 is CASSIWTGVKETQYF. The CDR3 region has the DNA TGTGCCAGCAGCATATGGACAGGGGTGAAAGAGACCCAGTACTTC.

This chain joins TRBV3-1 and TRBJ2-2, with D possibly being TRBD2 (6 bases). The length of the CDR3 is 14 residues. The germline V gene has CDR1 LGHDT and CDR2 YNNKEL (reference sequence). V was trimmed by 1 base and J by 5 bases, leaving 8 bases between them. CDR3 nucleotides: TGTGCCAGCAGCCAAGCGGGAGTAACCGGGGAGCTGTTTTTT. Translating gives CASSQAGVTGELFF.

The V call is TRBV29-1, the J call TRBJ1-4, with TRBD1 matching 8 bases. V was pared by 4 bases and J by 8 bases, with 12 bases of the junction left unmatched. Looked up from germline, CDR1 is SQVTM and CDR2 is ANQGSEA. The CDR3 has 15 amino acids. The CDR3 is CSVVTIQGAGEKLFF. CDR3 nucleotide sequence: TGCAGCGTTGTGACCATCCAGGGGGCCGGGGAAAAACTGTTTTTT. Combining the CDR3 with reference TRBV29-1 and TRBJ1-4 gives the whole variable domain SAVISQKPSRDICQRGTSLTIQCQVDSQVTMMFWYRQQPGQSLTLIATANQGSEATYESGFVIDKFPISRPNLTFSTLTVSNMSPEDSSIYLCSVVTIQGAGEKLFFGSGTQLSVL.

The chain joins TRBV20-1 to TRBJ2-7; D gene uncertain. Trimming took off 3 bases at V and 0 bases at J, with 9 bases between the two ends. In germline, CDR1 is DFQATT, CDR2 SNEGSKA (reference sequence). The CDR3 contains 13 residues. CDR3 nucleotides: TGCAGTGCTAGGGCTGGCCTCTCCTACGAGCAGTACTTC. Translation: CSARAGLSYEQYF.

V is TRBV29-1 and J is TRBJ2-1; D gene uncertain. The CDR3 sequence is 11 residues long. CDR1 is SQVTM, CDR2 ANQGSEA, per germline. The V and J ends lost 4 bases and 2 bases respectively, with 3 bases between them. In DNA form, the CDR3 reads TGCAGCGTTGGGGCCTACAATGAGCAGTTCTTC. It encodes CSVGAYNEQFF.